This TCR beta chain is from a study of OX40 agonist ivuxolimab in advanced cancers. Study overall: The patients received ivuxolimab by intravenous route every 2 weeks at 0.01 to 10 mg/kg. Findings of the study overall: A proportion of nonresponders additionally exhibited low normalized T-cell clonal expansion. Compared with CD4+, CD8+ T cells on average had more expanded clones.

V was shortened by 3 bases and J by 8 bases, with 13 bases between the two germline ends. The germline gives CDR1 MDHEN, CDR2 SYDVKM. The CDR3 covers 13 residues. Comments on this clone: The target antigen is unknown.

TCRdb's copy holds only in-frame clones and misses some; the assay was immunoSEQ multiplex PCR. The repertoire holds roughly 120,000 clones, with just under 95% as singletons. The clonotype was recovered from an adult with an advanced solid tumor such as melanoma, head and neck, liver or kidney cancer. Specimen: CD4+ or CD8+ T cells sorted from blood, collected in a trial of the OX40 agonist ivuxolimab. The V and J genes are TRBV28 and TRBJ1-2, with D possibly TRBD1 on 5 matching bases. This chain's CDR3 is CASSLGVVRGYTF. Written as DNA, the CDR3 is TGTGCCAGCAGTTTGGGGGTGGTCCGGGGCTACACCTTC.